This T cell receptor beta chain is from a study of blood T cell repertoires in COVID-19. On the study more broadly: Some COVID-19 samples were acute and others convalescent; all came from the United States, Italy and Spain. The analysed material was cDNA or gDNA that came from T cells, B-cell-depleted T cells, or PBMCs.

This CDR3 has 18 amino acids. In germline, CDR1 is KGHDR, CDR2 SFDVKD. V gave up 9 bases and J gave up 2 bases; unmatched junction bases: 18. This clone was picked up a small number of times. Recovered Cohort 3 donors showed two negative PCRs, clearance, or symptom resolution. The assay was immunoSEQ multiplex PCR, and TCRdb's table has in-frame clones only and misses some. The data hold 280,000 or so clones, with approximately 83% observed a single time. Sequenced sample: PBMCs or T cells enriched from blood (not recorded which). The TCR originated in a man aged 25 to 40 who had recovered from COVID-19. V gene TRBV24-1 combines with J gene TRBJ2-5, with 9 bases that match TRBD2. The CDR3 reads CATRTPRIQRGAQETQYF. CDR3 coding DNA: TGTGCCACCCGTACGCCTCGAATCCAGCGGGGGGCTCAAGAGACCCAGTACTTC.